This is a list of T cell receptor beta chains from one sample in a study of CD8+ T cells in alopecia areata. The data were produced by immunoSEQ multiplex PCR, yet TCRdb's version contains in-frame clones alone and is incomplete. The profile shows around 130,000 clones, roughly 54% of them singletons. The starting material was CD4+ T cells sorted from blood, obtained at week 0. These receptors were obtained from a human donor with alopecia areata. Both conserved end residues are part of each CDR3. D genes are given only for firm matches. Clone sizes are given selectively: once, few, many, or a class where the clone is expanded.

V gene: TRBV10-3; J gene: TRBJ2-7; D gene: TRBD1; clone size: -; CDR3 DNA: TGTGCCATCAGTGAAGGACAGGGATGGGGCGAGCAGTACTTC; CDR3 protein: CAISEGQGWGEQYF
V gene: TRBV30; J gene: TRBJ2-3; D gene: -; clone size: once; CDR3 DNA: TGTGCCTGGTCCCCGGACAGAATGAAGACAGATACGCAGTATTTT; CDR3 protein: CAWSPDRMKTDTQYF
V gene: TRBV7-2; J gene: TRBJ1-5; D gene: -; clone size: few; CDR3 DNA: TGTGCCAGCAGCGTGGACTCGAGGAGCAATCAGCCCCAGCATTTT; CDR3 protein: CASSVDSRSNQPQHF
V gene: TRBV7-9; J gene: TRBJ1-1; D gene: TRBD1; clone size: -; CDR3 DNA: TGTGCCAGCAGCTCCAGGGGGGACGGTAACACTGAAGCTTTCTTT; CDR3 protein: CASSSRGDGNTEAFF
V gene: TRBV2; J gene: TRBJ1-2; D gene: -; clone size: -; CDR3 DNA: TGTGCCAGCAGTGAGACGGTAAACTATGGCTACACCTTC; CDR3 protein: CASSETVNYGYTF
V gene: TRBV2; J gene: TRBJ1-4; D gene: -; clone size: -; CDR3 DNA: TGTGCCAGCAGTGAATCTGAGGAAAAACTGTTTTTT; CDR3 protein: CASSESEEKLFF
V gene: TRBV4-3; J gene: TRBJ2-7; D gene: TRBD2; clone size: -; CDR3 DNA: TGCGCCAGCAGCCAGTTTTACGGGAGGTCTTCCGAGCAGTACTTC; CDR3 protein: CASSQFYGRSSEQYF
V gene: TRBV9; J gene: TRBJ2-7; D gene: TRBD1; clone size: -; CDR3 DNA: TGTGCCAGCAGCCCCGGACAGGGAGAAGAATCCGAGCAGTACTTC; CDR3 protein: CASSPGQGEESEQYF
V gene: TRBV7-2; J gene: TRBJ1-5; D gene: -; clone size: -; CDR3 DNA: TGTGCCAGCAGCTCTTACGGACCTAGCAATCAGCCCCAGCATTTT; CDR3 protein: CASSSYGPSNQPQHF
V gene: TRBV6-6; J gene: TRBJ2-1; D gene: -; clone size: -; CDR3 DNA: TGTGCCAGCAGACAGGGTTATGGCCACAATGAGCAGTTCTTC; CDR3 protein: CASRQGYGHNEQFF
V gene: TRBV27; J gene: TRBJ2-7; D gene: TRBD1; clone size: -; CDR3 DNA: TGTGCCAGCAGCTCAACCAAAGGGACAGGGATCTACGAGCAGTACTTC; CDR3 protein: CASSSTKGTGIYEQYF
V gene: TRBV29-1; J gene: TRBJ2-5; D gene: -; clone size: -; CDR3 DNA: TGCAGCGTCCTAGGCCAGGGCCTAGAGACCCAGTACTTC; CDR3 protein: CSVLGQGLETQYF
V gene: TRBV5-4; J gene: TRBJ1-2; D gene: -; clone size: once; CDR3 DNA: TGTGCCAGCAGCTCCGACCTATCTGGAGACTATGGCTACACCTTC; CDR3 protein: CASSSDLSGDYGYTF
V gene: TRBV7-2; J gene: TRBJ2-7; D gene: -; clone size: many; CDR3 DNA: TGTGCCAGCAGCGCCCCCTCCTACGAGCAGTACTTC; CDR3 protein: CASSAPSYEQYF
V gene: TRBV29-1; J gene: TRBJ2-7; D gene: -; clone size: few; CDR3 DNA: TGCAGCGTTGGCCGGCGGAGGGGTGAGCAGTACTTC; CDR3 protein: CSVGRRRGEQYF
V gene: TRBV5-4; J gene: TRBJ2-5; D gene: -; clone size: once; CDR3 DNA: TGTGCCAGCAGTAGCGCACAGAGCGGGGAGACCCAGTACTTC; CDR3 protein: CASSSAQSGETQYF
V gene: TRBV19; J gene: TRBJ1-1; D gene: -; clone size: -; CDR3 DNA: TGTGCCAGTAGTTCTCCCGCCGGAGTCACTGAAGCTTTCTTT; CDR3 protein: CASSSPAGVTEAFF
V gene: TRBV9; J gene: TRBJ2-7; D gene: TRBD2; clone size: -; CDR3 DNA: TGTGCCAGCAGCGTATCTAGCGGAGGTTCCTACGAGCAGTACTTC; CDR3 protein: CASSVSSGGSYEQYF
V gene: TRBV30; J gene: TRBJ2-2; D gene: TRBD1; clone size: -; CDR3 DNA: TGTGCCTGGAGCGTACGACTGACAGGGAAGAACACCGGGGAGCTGTTTTTT; CDR3 protein: CAWSVRLTGKNTGELFF
V gene: TRBV7-3; J gene: TRBJ2-5; D gene: TRBD2; clone size: -; CDR3 DNA: TGTGCCAGCGGACTAGCGGGACAAGAGACCCAGTACTTC; CDR3 protein: CASGLAGQETQYF
V gene: TRBV11-2; J gene: TRBJ2-4; D gene: -; clone size: -; CDR3 DNA: TGTGCCAGCAGCTTCTGGGGGGAAGGGCGAGTAGCCAAAAACATTCAGTACTTC; CDR3 protein: CASSFWGEGRVAKNIQYF
V gene: TRBV6-5; J gene: TRBJ2-7; D gene: -; clone size: -; CDR3 DNA: TGTGCCAGCAGCCAACCTCGGGGCACGGGCGAGCAGTACTTC; CDR3 protein: CASSQPRGTGEQYF
V gene: TRBV5-1; J gene: TRBJ2-7; D gene: -; clone size: -; CDR3 DNA: TGCGCCAGCAGCTTGCAGCCCCCAGACTCAATTCGCACCTACGAGCAGTACTTC; CDR3 protein: CASSLQPPDSIRTYEQYF
V gene: TRBV7-3; J gene: TRBJ2-5; D gene: -; clone size: -; CDR3 DNA: TGTGCCAGCACCGGAGAGACCCAGTACTTC; CDR3 protein: CASTGETQYF
V gene: TRBV28; J gene: TRBJ1-1; D gene: -; clone size: few; CDR3 DNA: TGTGCCAGCAGTTCCGGGGGGCCGCGCGGTTTTCCTGAAGCTTTCTTT; CDR3 protein: CASSSGGPRGFPEAFF
V gene: TRBV7-2; J gene: TRBJ2-7; D gene: -; clone size: -; CDR3 DNA: TGTGCCAGCAGCCGTACGCGTTTTGTGTCCTACGAGCAGTACTTC; CDR3 protein: CASSRTRFVSYEQYF
V gene: TRBV7-9; J gene: TRBJ2-5; D gene: -; clone size: -; CDR3 DNA: TGTGCCAGCAGCCCCCGATCGGAATTGGACTTC; CDR3 protein: CASSPRSELDF
V gene: TRBV5-5; J gene: TRBJ1-5; D gene: -; clone size: few; CDR3 DNA: TGTGCCAGCAGCTTGGAGGGGACCCGGCCCCAGCATTTT; CDR3 protein: CASSLEGTRPQHF
V gene: TRBV2; J gene: TRBJ2-3; D gene: TRBD2; clone size: -; CDR3 DNA: TGTGCCAGCGGGGAGGGGAGAGGCACAGATACGCAGTATTTT; CDR3 protein: CASGEGRGTDTQYF
V gene: TRBV5-1; J gene: TRBJ2-1; D gene: TRBD2; clone size: -; CDR3 DNA: TGCGCCAGTGCTGCGGCGGGGGGGTACAATGAGCAGTTCTTC; CDR3 protein: CASAAAGGYNEQFF
V gene: TRBV6-5; J gene: TRBJ1-5; D gene: -; clone size: few; CDR3 DNA: TGTGCCAGCGGCGTCGGGGCTCCCAATCAGCCCCAGCATTTT; CDR3 protein: CASGVGAPNQPQHF
V gene: TRBV28; J gene: TRBJ2-2; D gene: TRBD2; clone size: many; CDR3 DNA: TGTGCCAGCAGTTTTACGGGACTACAACTCTCCGGGGAGCTGTTTTTT; CDR3 protein: CASSFTGLQLSGELFF
V gene: TRBV2; J gene: TRBJ2-1; D gene: TRBD2; clone size: -; CDR3 DNA: TGTGCCAGCAGTGACGTCGGCGGGAGATACAATGAGCAGTTCTTC; CDR3 protein: CASSDVGGRYNEQFF
V gene: TRBV6-5; J gene: TRBJ2-5; D gene: TRBD1; clone size: few; CDR3 DNA: TGTGCCAGCAGCCGGACAGGGGAGGGGGAGACCCAGTACTTC; CDR3 protein: CASSRTGEGETQYF
V gene: TRBV29-1; J gene: TRBJ1-2; D gene: TRBD1; clone size: -; CDR3 DNA: TGCAGCGTTGCTGACAGGGGTTATGGCTACACCTTC; CDR3 protein: CSVADRGYGYTF
V gene: TRBV7-2; J gene: TRBJ2-5; D gene: -; clone size: -; CDR3 DNA: TGTGCCAGCAGGCCCCCCCTGAGTCCCTCGCGGACCCAGTACTTC; CDR3 protein: CASRPPLSPSRTQYF
V gene: TRBV5-1; J gene: TRBJ2-5; D gene: -; clone size: -; CDR3 DNA: TGCGCCAGCAGCGAGTGGGGAGAGACCCAGTACTTC; CDR3 protein: CASSEWGETQYF
V gene: TRBV13; J gene: TRBJ1-6; D gene: TRBD1; clone size: -; CDR3 DNA: TGTGCCAGCAGCTTTTCACGGACAGGCGGTTCCTATAATTCACCCCTCCACTTT; CDR3 protein: CASSFSRTGGSYNSPLHF
V gene: TRBV9; J gene: TRBJ2-7; D gene: -; clone size: -; CDR3 DNA: TGTGCCAGCAGCTTCGGGTGGCGGGAAGGGTCCGAGCAGTACTTC; CDR3 protein: CASSFGWREGSEQYF
V gene: TRBV4-3; J gene: TRBJ1-2; D gene: -; clone size: -; CDR3 DNA: TGCGCCAGCAGCCCACAGGGTGCGAACTATGGCTACACCTTC; CDR3 protein: CASSPQGANYGYTF
V gene: TRBV7-9; J gene: TRBJ1-4; D gene: -; clone size: -; CDR3 DNA: TGTGCCAGCAGCTACTTGGGGCAGGCTGGTGAAAAACTGTTTTTT; CDR3 protein: CASSYLGQAGEKLFF
V gene: TRBV6-5; J gene: TRBJ2-5; D gene: -; clone size: -; CDR3 DNA: TGTGCCAGCACCGACCTCCGGGACCACCAAGAGACCCAGTACTTC; CDR3 protein: CASTDLRDHQETQYF
V gene: TRBV13; J gene: TRBJ2-7; D gene: TRBD1; clone size: -; CDR3 DNA: TGTGCCAGCAGCTCCCGGGACAGGGGGCGGGTTTCGGGCTCCTACGAGCAGTACTTC; CDR3 protein: CASSSRDRGRVSGSYEQYF
V gene: TRBV5-1; J gene: TRBJ2-1; D gene: TRBD2; clone size: once; CDR3 DNA: TGCGCCAGCAGCTTGGTTAGCGGGTGGAGGGAGGCCTACAATGAGCAGTTCTTC; CDR3 protein: CASSLVSGWREAYNEQFF
V gene: TRBV21-1; J gene: TRBJ2-1; D gene: -; clone size: few; CDR3 DNA: TGTGCCAGCTGGGGGAAGGGGGAAGCCTACAATGAGCAGTTCTTC; CDR3 protein: CASWGKGEAYNEQFF
V gene: TRBV2; J gene: TRBJ2-5; D gene: TRBD2; clone size: -; CDR3 DNA: TGTGCCAGCAGCGAGTCCAGCGGGGTTGAGACCCAGTACTTC; CDR3 protein: CASSESSGVETQYF
V gene: TRBV30; J gene: TRBJ2-3; D gene: TRBD2; clone size: -; CDR3 DNA: TGTGCCTGGAGTGCCGGGTCAGGACTAGCGGGAGGAGGTACGCAGTATTTT; CDR3 protein: CAWSAGSGLAGGGTQYF
V gene: TRBV7-2; J gene: TRBJ2-3; D gene: TRBD1; clone size: few; CDR3 DNA: TGTGCCAGCAGCTGGACAGGGGACGTACGCACAGATACGCAGTATTTT; CDR3 protein: CASSWTGDVRTDTQYF
V gene: TRBV4-3; J gene: TRBJ1-2; D gene: TRBD1; clone size: -; CDR3 DNA: TGCGCCAGCAGCCAAGGTCTGACAGGGGGATATGGCTACACCTTC; CDR3 protein: CASSQGLTGGYGYTF
V gene: TRBV7-9; J gene: TRBJ2-6; D gene: -; clone size: -; CDR3 DNA: TGTGCCAGCAGCCACAGGTCGGCCGGGGCCAACGTCCTGACTTTC; CDR3 protein: CASSHRSAGANVLTF
V gene: TRBV27; J gene: TRBJ2-1; D gene: TRBD2; clone size: -; CDR3 DNA: TGTGCCAGCAGTTTATCTGGGCGGGCCCGCGGGGGTAGGGAGCAGTTCTTC; CDR3 protein: CASSLSGRARGGREQFF
V gene: TRBV28; J gene: TRBJ2-3; D gene: -; clone size: -; CDR3 DNA: TGTGCCAGCAGGTCCAGAAACCCCACAGATACGCAGTATTTT; CDR3 protein: CASRSRNPTDTQYF
V gene: TRBV13; J gene: TRBJ2-7; D gene: -; clone size: few; CDR3 DNA: TGTGCCAGCAGCCTAAACTCCTACGAGCAGTACTTC; CDR3 protein: CASSLNSYEQYF
V gene: TRBV6-5; J gene: TRBJ2-1; D gene: -; clone size: -; CDR3 DNA: TGTGCCAGCAGTCCGTACTTGGAGCAGTTCTTC; CDR3 protein: CASSPYLEQFF
V gene: TRBV5-4; J gene: TRBJ2-5; D gene: -; clone size: few; CDR3 DNA: TGTGCCAGCAGCTTGGAGGGCCAAGAGACCCAGTACTTC; CDR3 protein: CASSLEGQETQYF
V gene: TRBV4-3; J gene: TRBJ1-5; D gene: -; clone size: once; CDR3 DNA: TGCGCCAGCAGCCTCGGACACAGCAACAATCAGCCCCAGCATTTT; CDR3 protein: CASSLGHSNNQPQHF
V gene: TRBV25-1; J gene: TRBJ1-1; D gene: TRBD1; clone size: -; CDR3 DNA: TGTGCCAGCAGTGATGGACAGGGAAGGACTGAAGCTTTCTTT; CDR3 protein: CASSDGQGRTEAFF
V gene: TRBV19; J gene: TRBJ1-5; D gene: TRBD1; clone size: -; CDR3 DNA: TGTGCCAGTAGTCTGGCTCGGACAGGGGAGAGCAATCAGCCCCAGCATTTT; CDR3 protein: CASSLARTGESNQPQHF
V gene: TRBV11-3; J gene: TRBJ2-1; D gene: TRBD2; clone size: -; CDR3 DNA: TGTGCCAGCAGCCCTATACTAGCGGGATTTGACAATGAGCAGTTCTTC; CDR3 protein: CASSPILAGFDNEQFF